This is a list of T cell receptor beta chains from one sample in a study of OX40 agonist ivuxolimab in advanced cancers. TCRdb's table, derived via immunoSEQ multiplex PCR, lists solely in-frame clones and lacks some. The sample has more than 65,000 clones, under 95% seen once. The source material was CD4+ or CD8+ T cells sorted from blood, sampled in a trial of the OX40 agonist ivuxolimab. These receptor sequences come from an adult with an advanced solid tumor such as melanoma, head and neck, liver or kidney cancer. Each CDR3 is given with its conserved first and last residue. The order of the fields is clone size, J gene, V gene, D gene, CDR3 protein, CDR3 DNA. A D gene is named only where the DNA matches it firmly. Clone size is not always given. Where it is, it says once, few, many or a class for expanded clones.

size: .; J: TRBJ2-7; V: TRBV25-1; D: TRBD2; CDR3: CASSESGGRVEQYF; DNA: TGTGCCAGCAGCGAGTCGGGGGGGAGAGTCGAGCAGTACTTC
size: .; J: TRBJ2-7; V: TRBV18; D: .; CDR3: CASSPNREAREQYF; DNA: TGTGCCAGCTCGCCAAACAGGGAGGCAAGGGAGCAGTACTTC
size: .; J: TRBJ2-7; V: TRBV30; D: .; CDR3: CAWSVGGFSYEQYF; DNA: TGTGCCTGGAGTGTGGGCGGTTTCTCCTACGAGCAGTACTTC
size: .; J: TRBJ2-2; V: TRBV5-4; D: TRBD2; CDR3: CASSPGTSGARGTGELFF; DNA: TGTGCCAGCAGCCCCGGGACTAGCGGAGCCCGGGGCACCGGGGAGCTGTTTTTT
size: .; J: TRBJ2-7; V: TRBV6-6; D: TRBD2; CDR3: CASSSGTSGSYEQYF; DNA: TGTGCCAGCAGTTCCGGGACTAGCGGGAGCTACGAGCAGTACTTC
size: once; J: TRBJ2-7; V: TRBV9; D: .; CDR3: CASSVGRMGYEQYF; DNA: TGTGCCAGCAGCGTGGGGAGAATGGGTTACGAGCAGTACTTC
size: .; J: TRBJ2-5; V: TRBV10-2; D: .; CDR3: CASSGGGNGETQYF; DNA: TGCGCCAGCAGTGGCGGGGGCAACGGGGAGACCCAGTACTTC
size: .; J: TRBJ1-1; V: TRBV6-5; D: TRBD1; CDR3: CASSYTRQGRDTEAFF; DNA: TGTGCCAGCAGCTACACTAGACAGGGCCGGGACACTGAAGCTTTCTTT
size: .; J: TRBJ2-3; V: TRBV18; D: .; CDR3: CASSSKADRASTDTQYF; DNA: TGTGCCAGCTCTTCAAAGGCAGACAGAGCTAGCACAGATACGCAGTATTTT
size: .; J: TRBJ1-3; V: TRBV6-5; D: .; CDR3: CASREAPSGNTIYF; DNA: TGTGCCAGCAGGGAGGCGCCCTCTGGAAACACCATATATTTT
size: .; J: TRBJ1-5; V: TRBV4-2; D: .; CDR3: CASSPWSNQPQHF; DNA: TGTGCCAGCAGCCCTTGGAGCAATCAGCCCCAGCATTTT
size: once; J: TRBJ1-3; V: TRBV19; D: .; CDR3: CASGGNSGNTIYF; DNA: TGTGCCAGTGGCGGAAACTCTGGAAACACCATATATTTT
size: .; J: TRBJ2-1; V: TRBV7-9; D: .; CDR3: CASSLSLGGATDNEQFF; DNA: TGTGCCAGCAGCTTGAGTCTAGGAGGAGCGACGGACAATGAGCAGTTCTTC
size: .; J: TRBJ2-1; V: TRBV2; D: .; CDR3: CASSEGGNSYNEQFF; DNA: TGTGCCAGCAGTGAGGGCGGGAACTCCTACAATGAGCAGTTCTTC
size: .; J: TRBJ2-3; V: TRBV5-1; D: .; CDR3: CASSLFTDTQYF; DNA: TGCGCCAGCAGCTTATTCACAGATACGCAGTATTTT
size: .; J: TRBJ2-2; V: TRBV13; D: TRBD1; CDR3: CASSLGQGYTGELFF; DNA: TGTGCCAGCAGCCTCGGACAGGGGTACACCGGGGAGCTGTTTTTT
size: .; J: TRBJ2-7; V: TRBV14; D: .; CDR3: CASSQVYEQYF; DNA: TGTGCCAGCAGCCAAGTTTACGAGCAGTACTTC
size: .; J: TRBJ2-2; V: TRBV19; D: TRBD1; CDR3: CASSSQGDRELFF; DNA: TGTGCCAGTAGTAGTCAGGGGGACAGGGAGCTGTTTTTT
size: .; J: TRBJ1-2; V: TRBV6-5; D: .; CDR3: CASRGVGVLYGYTF; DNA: TGTGCCAGCAGGGGGGTGGGGGTGCTCTATGGCTACACCTTC
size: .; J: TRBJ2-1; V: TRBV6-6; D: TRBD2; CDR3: CASSKLAGSYNEQFF; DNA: TGTGCCAGCAGTAAGCTAGCGGGCTCCTACAATGAGCAGTTCTTC
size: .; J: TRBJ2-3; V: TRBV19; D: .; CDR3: CASSPVAGSTDTQYF; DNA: TGTGCCAGCTCACCGGTTGCGGGAAGCACAGATACGCAGTATTTT
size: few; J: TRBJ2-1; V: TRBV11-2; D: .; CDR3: CASSLEVPLASYNEQFF; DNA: TGTGCCAGCAGCTTAGAGGTCCCTCTAGCCTCCTACAATGAGCAGTTCTTC
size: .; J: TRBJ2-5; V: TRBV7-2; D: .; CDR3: CASSPRTGRDNQYF; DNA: TGTGCCAGCAGCCCCCGGACGGGAAGAGATAACCAGTACTTC
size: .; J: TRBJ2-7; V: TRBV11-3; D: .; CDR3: CASSSLDRWGTSGDEQYF; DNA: TGTGCCAGCAGCTCTTTGGACAGGTGGGGAACTAGCGGAGACGAGCAGTACTTC
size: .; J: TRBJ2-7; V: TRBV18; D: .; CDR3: CASSRDSSYEQYF; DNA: TGTGCCAGCTCACGAGACAGCTCCTACGAGCAGTACTTC
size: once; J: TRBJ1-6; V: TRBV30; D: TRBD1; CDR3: CAYYRGTESPLHF; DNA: TGTGCCTACTACAGGGGGACGGAATCACCCCTCCACTTT
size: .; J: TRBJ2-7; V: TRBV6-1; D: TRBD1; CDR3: CASSRQGSYEQYF; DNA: TGTGCCAGCAGTCGACAGGGGTCCTACGAGCAGTACTTC
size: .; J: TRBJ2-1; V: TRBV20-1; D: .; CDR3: CSASRYNEQFF; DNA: TGCAGTGCTAGTCGGTACAATGAGCAGTTCTTC
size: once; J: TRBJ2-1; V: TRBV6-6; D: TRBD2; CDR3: CASSSALAGGRYEQFF; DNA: TGTGCCAGCAGTTCCGCTTTAGCGGGGGGTCGTTATGAGCAGTTCTTC
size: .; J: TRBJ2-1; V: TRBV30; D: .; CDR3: CAWGPHGDEQFF; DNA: TGTGCCTGGGGACCCCACGGGGATGAGCAGTTCTTC
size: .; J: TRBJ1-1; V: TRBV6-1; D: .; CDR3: CASSERSEAFF; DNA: TGTGCCAGCAGTGAACGAAGTGAAGCTTTCTTT
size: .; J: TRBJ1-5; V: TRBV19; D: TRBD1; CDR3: CASSTGQGAQPQHF; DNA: TGTGCCAGTAGTACCGGACAGGGGGCTCAGCCCCAGCATTTT
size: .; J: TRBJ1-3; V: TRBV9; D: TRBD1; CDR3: CASSPTTGEGNTIYF; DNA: TGTGCCAGCAGCCCCACAACAGGGGAAGGAAACACCATATATTTT
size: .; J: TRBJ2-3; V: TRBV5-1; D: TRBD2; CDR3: CASSIAGDRVDTQYF; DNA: TGCGCCAGCAGCATAGCGGGAGACAGGGTAGATACGCAGTATTTT
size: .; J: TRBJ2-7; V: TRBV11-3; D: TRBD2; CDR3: CASSRLAGDTYEQYF; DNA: TGTGCCAGCAGCCGACTAGCGGGTGATACCTACGAGCAGTACTTC
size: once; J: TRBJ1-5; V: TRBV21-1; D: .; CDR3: CASQGINQPQHF; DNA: TGTGCCAGCCAGGGGATCAATCAGCCCCAGCATTTT
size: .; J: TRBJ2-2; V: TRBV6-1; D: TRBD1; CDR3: CASRPGTANTGELFF; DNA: TGTGCCAGCAGACCCGGGACAGCGAACACCGGGGAGCTGTTTTTT
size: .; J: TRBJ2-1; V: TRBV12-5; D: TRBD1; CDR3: CASGRASGTGLVGNYNEQFF; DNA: TGTGCTAGTGGTCGAGCCTCCGGGACAGGGCTGGTAGGGAATTACAATGAGCAGTTCTTC